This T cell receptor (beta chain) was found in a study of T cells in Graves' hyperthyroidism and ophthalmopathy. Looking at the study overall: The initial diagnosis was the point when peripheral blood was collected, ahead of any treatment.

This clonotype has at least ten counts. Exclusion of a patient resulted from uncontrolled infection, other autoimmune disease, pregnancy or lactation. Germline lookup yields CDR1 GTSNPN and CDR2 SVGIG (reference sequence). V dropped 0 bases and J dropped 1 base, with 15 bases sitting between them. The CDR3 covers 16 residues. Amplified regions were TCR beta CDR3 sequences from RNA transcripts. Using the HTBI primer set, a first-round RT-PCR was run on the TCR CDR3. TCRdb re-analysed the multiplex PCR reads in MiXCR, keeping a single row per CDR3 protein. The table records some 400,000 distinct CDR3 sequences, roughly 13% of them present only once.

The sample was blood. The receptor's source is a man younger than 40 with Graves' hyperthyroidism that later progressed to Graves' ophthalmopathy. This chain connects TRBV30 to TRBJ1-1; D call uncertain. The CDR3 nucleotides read TGTGCCTGGAGTGTTCCGTGGAGAGGAGGGAACACTGAAGCTTTCTTT. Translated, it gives CAWSVPWRGGNTEAFF.